The clone carrying this T cell receptor beta chain has a count of ten or more. The germline V gene has CDR1 MDHEN and CDR2 SYDVKM. V shed 10 bases and J shed 8 bases, with 17 bases lying between them. The CDR3 has 12 amino acids. TCRdb reprocessed the reads via MiXCR and lists one record per CDR3 protein. Of fewer than 250,000 distinct CDR3 sequences in the sample, 25% to 30% were seen once. This specimen belongs to a study of kidney transplant recipient with SARS-CoV-2 infection. The sequence came from a male patient in his 30s who had COVID-19 and was a kidney transplant recipient. Some T cells may be supplied by the graft donor. This chain connects TRBV28 to TRBJ1-2; D is possibly TRBD1 (5 bases). The sample here was a blood sample, taken at baseline and between days 110 and 120 from a kidney transplant recipient. The CDR3 sequence is CATKGPLQGYTF. In DNA, the CDR3 is TGTGCCACTAAGGGGCCGCTTCAGGGCTACACCTTC.